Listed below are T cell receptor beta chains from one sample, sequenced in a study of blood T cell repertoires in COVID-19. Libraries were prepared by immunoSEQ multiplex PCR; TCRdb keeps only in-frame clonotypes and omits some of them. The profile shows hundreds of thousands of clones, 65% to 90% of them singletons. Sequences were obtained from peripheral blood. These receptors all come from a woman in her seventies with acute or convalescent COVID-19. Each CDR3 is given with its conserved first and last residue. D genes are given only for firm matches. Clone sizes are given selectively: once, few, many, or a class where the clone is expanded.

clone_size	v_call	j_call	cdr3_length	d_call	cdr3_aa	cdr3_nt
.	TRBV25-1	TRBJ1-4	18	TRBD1	CASSEPRDRGTTNEKLFF	TGTGCCAGCAGTGAACCTAGGGACAGGGGGACGACTAATGAAAAACTGTTTTTT
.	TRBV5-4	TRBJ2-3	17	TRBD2	CASSPTRGSGGPDTQYF	TGTGCCAGCAGCCCCACGAGGGGTAGCGGGGGGCCAGATACGCAGTATTTT
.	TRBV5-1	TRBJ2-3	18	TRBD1	CASSLVGYGTGDADTQYF	TGCGCCAGCAGCTTGGTGGGCTACGGGACAGGGGATGCAGATACGCAGTATTTT
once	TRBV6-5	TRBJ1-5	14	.	CASSYSRGNQPQHF	TGTGCCAGCAGTTACTCGAGAGGGAATCAGCCCCAGCATTTT
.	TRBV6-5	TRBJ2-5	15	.	CASTLLQGRGETQYF	TGTGCCAGCACCCTTCTTCAGGGTCGTGGGGAGACCCAGTACTTC
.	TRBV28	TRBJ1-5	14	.	CASSLFGRAQPQHF	TGTGCCAGCAGTTTATTCGGCAGGGCCCAGCCCCAGCATTTT
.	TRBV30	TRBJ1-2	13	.	CAWSDQFSYGYTF	TGTGCCTGGAGTGACCAATTCAGCTATGGCTACACCTTC
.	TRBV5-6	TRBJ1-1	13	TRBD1	CASSRGGGTEAFF	TGTGCCAGCAGCCGAGGGGGCGGAACTGAAGCTTTCTTT
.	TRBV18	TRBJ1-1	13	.	CASSMQENTEAFF	TGTGCCAGCTCGATGCAGGAGAACACTGAAGCTTTCTTT
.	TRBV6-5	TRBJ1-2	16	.	CASSYSMTDSDSVYTF	TGTGCCAGCAGTTACTCTATGACGGACAGTGACTCGGTCTACACCTTC
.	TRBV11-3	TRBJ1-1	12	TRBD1	CASSPPGGEAFF	TGTGCCAGCAGCCCCCCAGGGGGCGAAGCTTTCTTT